Below, 19 T cell receptor beta chains from the same sample are listed, as sequenced in a study of blood T cells in healthy people across ages. A second PCR of about 7 to 12 cycles used a sample-barcoded 5' primer and a J-beta primer mix. TCRdb reanalysed the 5' RACE reads using MiXCR and keeps one entry per CDR3 protein. The sample includes roughly 1.6 million distinct CDR3 sequences, 30% to 40% seen only once; the top ten take roughly 10%. Sequenced: blood. These receptors were taken from a woman aged 30 to 39 in good health.

The chain recombines TRBV20-1 with TRBJ2-3; weak D call: TRBD2 (7 bases). V shed 0 bases and J shed 7 bases, with 17 bases lying between them. Germline loops: CDR1 DFQATT, CDR2 SNEGSKA (reference sequence). The CDR3 length is 15 residues. The CDR3 nucleotides are TGCAGTGCTAGAGATCTTATGAGGGGGGGCAATACGCAGTATTTT. Translation: CSARDLMRGGNTQYF.

This clonotype was seen a few times. V usage is TRBV12-3 or TRBV12-4 and J usage is TRBJ1-2, with 7 bases fitting TRBD1. The J segment lost 8 bases and the V segment lost 3 bases, leaving 12 bases of the junction unmatched. This CDR3 has 15 residues. Here the CDR3 reads CASSLSGTARGGYTF. Here the CDR3 DNA reads TGTGCCAGCAGTTTGTCCGGGACAGCCCGTGGGGGCTACACCTTC.

This clonotype was counted a single time. One junction end disagrees with the germline gene, perhaps due to a read error. This chain uses TRBV28 with TRBJ2-3; D possibly corresponds to TRBD2 (6 bases). CDR3 length: 15 amino acids. Germline CDR1 is MDHEN and CDR2 is SYDVKM. The CDR3 nucleotides read TGTGCCATCAGTTTAACTAGCCCAAGCACAGATACGCAGTATTTT. This encodes CAISLTSPSTDTQYF.

J is TRBJ2-3 and V is TRBV28, with a possible D match to TRBD1 (5 bases). With 5 bases removed from V and 4 bases from J, the gap between germline ends came to 10 bases. CDR3 length: 13 residues. Germline CDR1 and CDR2: MDHEN and SYDVKM. This CDR3 reads CASSTGRADTQYF. CDR3 nucleotide sequence: TGTGCCAGCAGTACAGGACGAGCAGATACGCAGTATTTT. Full variable domain (rest looked up from reference TRBV28 and TRBJ2-3): DVKVTQSSRYLVKRTGEKVFLECVQDMDHENMFWYRQDPGLGLRLIYFSYDVKMKEKGDIPEGYSVSREKKERFSLILESASTNQTSMYLCASSTGRADTQYFGPGTRLTVL.

The chain carries TRBV9 and TRBJ2-3; 7 bases align to TRBD2. The CDR3 is made up of 14 amino acids. J gave up 2 bases and V 7 bases, and 7 bases lay outside the gene matches. Germline assignment: CDR1 SGDLS and CDR2 YYNGEE. CDR3 sequence (DNA): TGTGCCAGCGTAGGGGACTACATCACAGATACGCAGTATTTT. This translates into CASVGDYITDTQYF.

This clonotype was observed a few times. CDR3 coding DNA: TGTGCCAGCAGCTTCGCAGGAATCAACACCGGGGAGCTGTTTTTT. Its protein product is CASSFAGINTGELFF. This chain links TRBV11-2 with TRBJ2-2; D uncertain. V was clipped by 3 bases and J by 2 bases, with 10 bases between them. CDR1 SGHAT and CDR2 FQNNGV come from the germline V gene. The CDR3 is made up of 15 amino acids. Complete variable domain (other parts from reference TRBV11-2 and TRBJ2-2): EAGVAQSPRYKIIEKRQSVAFWCNPISGHATLYWYQQILGQGPKLLIQFQNNGVVDDSQLPKDRFSAERLKGVDSTLKIQPAKLEDSAVYLCASSFAGINTGELFFGEGSRLTVL.

The chain couples TRBV7-8 to TRBJ2-7; D is perhaps TRBD2 (6 bases). Trimming removed 5 bases at V and 4 bases at J, with 15 bases between. There are 14 residues in the CDR3. CDR1 is SGHVS, CDR2 FQNEAQ, per germline. The CDR3 DNA reads TGTGCCAGCAGCCCCCACGGGAGTGTATACGAGCAGTACTTC. It yields the protein CASSPHGSVYEQYF.

The sample holds a few counts of this clonotype. J is TRBJ2-1 and V is TRBV7-2, with 15 bases that match TRBD2. Unmatched junction bases numbered 2, after V lost 1 base and J lost 7 bases. CDR3 size: 16 residues. Germline-derived CDR1 and CDR2 are SGHTA and FQGNSA. This CDR3 reads CASSLEGTSGGNEQFF. The DNA of the CDR3 is TGTGCCAGCAGCTTAGAAGGGACTAGCGGGGGGAATGAGCAGTTCTTC. The full variable domain, rest sourced from reference TRBV7-2 and TRBJ2-1, is GAGVSQSPSNKVTEKGKDVELRCDPISGHTALYWYRQSLGQGLEFLIYFQGNSAPDKSGLPSDRFSAERTGGSVSTLTIQRTQQEDSAVYLCASSLEGTSGGNEQFFGPGTRLTVL.

The gene calls are TRBV14 and TRBJ1-5; maybe TRBD1 (6 bases). CDR1 and CDR2 (germline): SGHDN, FVKESK. This CDR3 region has 15 residues. The V end was cut by 4 bases, the J end by 4 bases, with 14 bases between. CDR3 amino acids: CASSPRRGANQPQHF. The CDR3 DNA reads as TGTGCCAGCAGCCCGAGGAGGGGGGCGAATCAGCCCCAGCATTTT.

In regard to this clonotype: Its ends do not fully match the called genes, so a read error is possible. The genes are TRBV7-9 and TRBJ2-3; D remains ambiguous. The CDR3 length is 14 residues. The V gene's germline CDR1 is SEHNR and CDR2 FQNEAQ (reference sequence). The CDR3 coding sequence is TGTGCCAGCAGCCCTTTAGCCGACACAGATGCGCAGTATTTT. This encodes CASSPLADTDAQYF.

This clonotype has only a few counts. This chain connects TRBV20-1 to TRBJ1-6, with 9 positions matching TRBD1. The germline gives CDR1 DFQATT, CDR2 SNEGSKA (reference sequence). The ends lost 2 bases at V and 5 bases at J; junction bases unmatched: 7. The CDR3 is 16 amino acids. The CDR3 DNA follows: TGCAGTGCTAGAATACCAAGGACAGGGGATAATTCACCCCTCCACTTT. The encoded protein is CSARIPRTGDNSPLHF.

This clonotype was detected a few times. This chain connects TRBV12-3 or TRBV12-4 to TRBJ2-6; 8 positions agree with TRBD1. The junction had 7 bases not matched to a gene; V was cut back by 6 bases and J by 0 bases. This CDR3 contains 17 residues. The CDR3 loop reads CASSRGQARSGANVLTF. The CDR3 nucleotides are TGTGCCAGCAGCCGGGGACAGGCGCGCTCTGGGGCCAACGTCCTGACTTTC.

This clonotype was found many times. The rearrangement links TRBV4-1 to TRBJ2-1; 7 positions match TRBD1. CDR1 is MGHRA and CDR2 is YSYEKL in the germline V gene. The CDR3 is 13 amino acids. The trim removed 4 bases at V and 7 bases at J, leaving 4 bases unmatched. DNA for the CDR3: TGCGCCAGCAGCCCACCACAGGGGAATGAGCAGTTCTTC. Its translation is CASSPPQGNEQFF.

This clonotype was observed a few times. This chain links TRBV6-1 with TRBJ1-2, with D possibly TRBD1 on 6 matching bases. This CDR3 is built from 15 residues. Germline lookup yields CDR1 MNHNS and CDR2 SASEGT. Trimming left V 3 bases short and J 5 bases short, with 16 bases between. The DNA of the CDR3 is TGTGCCAGCAGTGATGGGGGCTCAGCCGGTTATGGCTACACCTTC. This encodes CASSDGGSAGYGYTF.

This clonotype has just a few counts. At one of its ends the junction is not consistent with the germline gene, which may arise from a read error. The chain joins TRBV4-1 to TRBJ2-1; D is perhaps TRBD2 (6 bases). This CDR3 spans 16 amino acids. The V gene's germline CDR1 is MGHRA and CDR2 YSYEKL. The CDR3 spells CASSQDPGGPYNEQVF. In DNA form, the CDR3 reads TGCGCCAGCAGCCAAGACCCCGGGGGACCCTACAATGAGCAGGTCTTC.

The chain uses TRBV7-8 and TRBJ1-2, with D possibly being TRBD1 (5 bases). CDR3 length: 15 amino acids. The V gene's germline CDR1 is SGHVS and CDR2 FQNEAQ. Trimming left V 1 base short and J 3 bases short, with 12 bases between. The CDR3 spells CASSLVVGVDYGYTF. As DNA, the CDR3 is TGTGCCAGCAGCTTAGTGGTGGGGGTTGACTATGGCTACACCTTC.

The chain uses TRBV19 and TRBJ2-5; no firm D call. Germline V gene sequence: CDR1 LNHDA, CDR2 SQIVND (reference sequence). The V end lost 4 bases, the J end lost 3 bases, and 15 bases lay between the germline ends. The CDR3 extends over 15 amino acids. The CDR3 DNA reads TGTGCCAGTAGTACGCCAGGCGAATGGGAAGAGACCCAGTACTTC. This translates into CASSTPGEWEETQYF.

This clonotype was counted between two and nine times. The rearrangement links TRBV6-2 or TRBV6-3 to TRBJ2-7, with 8 positions matching TRBD2. Germline CDR1 is MNHEY and CDR2 is SVGEGT. The CDR3 totals 15 residues. The trim removed 6 bases at V and 3 bases at J, leaving 10 bases unmatched. CDR3 DNA sequence: TGTGCCAGCAGACACATAGCGGGAACGAACTACGAGCAGTACTTC. Protein sequence: CASRHIAGTNYEQYF.

The V and J genes are TRBV15 and TRBJ2-1; 8 nucleotides match TRBD1. Germline CDR1 and CDR2: LNHNV and YYDKDF (reference sequence). V lost 3 bases and J lost 5; bases outside the gene matches: 6. The CDR3 covers 15 residues. CDR3 amino acids: CATSRDRVGNNEQFF. CDR3 DNA sequence: TGTGCCACCAGCAGGGACAGGGTCGGGAACAATGAGCAGTTCTTC.